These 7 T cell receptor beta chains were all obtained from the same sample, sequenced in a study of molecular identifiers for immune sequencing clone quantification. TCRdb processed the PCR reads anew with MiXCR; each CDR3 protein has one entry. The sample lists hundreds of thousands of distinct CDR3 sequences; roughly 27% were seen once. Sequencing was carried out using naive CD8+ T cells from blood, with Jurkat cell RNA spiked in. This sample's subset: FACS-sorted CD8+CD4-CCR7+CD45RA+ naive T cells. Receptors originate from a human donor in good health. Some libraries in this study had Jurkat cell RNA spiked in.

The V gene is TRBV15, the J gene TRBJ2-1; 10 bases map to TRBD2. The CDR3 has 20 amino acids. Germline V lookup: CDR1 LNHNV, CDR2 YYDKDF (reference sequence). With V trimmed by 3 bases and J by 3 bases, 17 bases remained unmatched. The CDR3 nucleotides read TGTGCCACCAGCAGCCCAGAGGAGGGGCTAGCGGGGGCCTACTACAATGAGCAGTTCTTC. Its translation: CATSSPEEGLAGAYYNEQFF.

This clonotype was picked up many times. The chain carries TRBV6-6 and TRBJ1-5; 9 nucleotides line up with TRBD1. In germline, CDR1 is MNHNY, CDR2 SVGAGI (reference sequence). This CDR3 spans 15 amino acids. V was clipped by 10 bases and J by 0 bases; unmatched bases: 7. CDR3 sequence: CATTGGSNSNQPQHF. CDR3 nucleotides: TGTGCCACGACAGGGGGTTCCAATAGCAATCAGCCCCAGCATTTT.

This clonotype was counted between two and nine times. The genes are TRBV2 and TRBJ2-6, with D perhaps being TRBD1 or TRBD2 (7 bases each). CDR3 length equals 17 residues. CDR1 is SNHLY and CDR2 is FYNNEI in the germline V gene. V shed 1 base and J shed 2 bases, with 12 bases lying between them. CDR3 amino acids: CASSEVRGGPGANVLTF. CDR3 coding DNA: TGTGCCAGCAGTGAAGTCAGGGGGGGACCTGGGGCCAACGTCCTGACTTTC.

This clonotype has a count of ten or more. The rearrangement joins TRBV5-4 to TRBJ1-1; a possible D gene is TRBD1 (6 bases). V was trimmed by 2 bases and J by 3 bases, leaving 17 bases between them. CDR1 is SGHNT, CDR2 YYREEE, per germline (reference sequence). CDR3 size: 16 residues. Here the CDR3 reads CASSLNKGGTDTEAFF. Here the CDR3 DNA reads TGTGCCAGCAGCTTAAACAAAGGGGGGACGGACACTGAAGCTTTCTTT.

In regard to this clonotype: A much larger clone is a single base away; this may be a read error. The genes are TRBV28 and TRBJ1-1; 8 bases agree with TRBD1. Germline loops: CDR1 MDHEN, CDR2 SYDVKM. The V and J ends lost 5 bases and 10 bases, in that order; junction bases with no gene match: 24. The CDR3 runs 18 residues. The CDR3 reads CASSIPGPGTGFVGVAFF. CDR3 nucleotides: TGTGCCAGCAGTATACCCGGCCCCGGGACAGGCTTCGTCGGTGTAGCTTTCTTT.

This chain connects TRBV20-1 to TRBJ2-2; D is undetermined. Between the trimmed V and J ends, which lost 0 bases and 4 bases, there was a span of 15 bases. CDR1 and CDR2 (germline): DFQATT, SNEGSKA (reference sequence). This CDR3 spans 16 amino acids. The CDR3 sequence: CSARDRASSVTGELFF. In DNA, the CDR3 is TGCAGTGCTAGAGATCGGGCGTCATCGGTCACCGGGGAGCTGTTTTTT.

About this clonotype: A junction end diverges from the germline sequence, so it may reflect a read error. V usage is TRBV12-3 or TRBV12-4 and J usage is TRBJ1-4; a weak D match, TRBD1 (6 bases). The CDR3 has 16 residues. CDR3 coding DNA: TGTGCCAGCAGTTTAGTAGGGGGTTCAGCTAATGAAAATCTGTTTTTT. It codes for CASSLVGGSANENLFF.